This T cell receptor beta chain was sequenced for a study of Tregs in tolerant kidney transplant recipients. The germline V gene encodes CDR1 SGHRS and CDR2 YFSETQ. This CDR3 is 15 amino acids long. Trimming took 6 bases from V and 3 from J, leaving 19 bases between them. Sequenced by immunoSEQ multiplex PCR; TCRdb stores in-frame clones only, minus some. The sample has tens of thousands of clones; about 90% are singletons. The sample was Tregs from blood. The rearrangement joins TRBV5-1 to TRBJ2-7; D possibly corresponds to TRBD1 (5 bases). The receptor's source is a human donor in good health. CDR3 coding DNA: TGCGCCAGCAAGGCGAGCCAGGGTATGAGCTACGAGCAGTACTTC. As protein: CASKASQGMSYEQYF.